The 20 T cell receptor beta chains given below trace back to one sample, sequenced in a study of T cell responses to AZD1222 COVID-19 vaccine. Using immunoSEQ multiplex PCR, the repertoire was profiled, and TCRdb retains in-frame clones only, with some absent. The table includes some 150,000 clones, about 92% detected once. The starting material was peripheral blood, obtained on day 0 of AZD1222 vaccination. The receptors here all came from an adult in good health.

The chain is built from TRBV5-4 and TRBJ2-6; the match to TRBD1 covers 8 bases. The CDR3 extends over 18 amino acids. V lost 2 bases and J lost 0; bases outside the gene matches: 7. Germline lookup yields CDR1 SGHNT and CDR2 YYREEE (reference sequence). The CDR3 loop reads CASSFSGTGNSGANVLTF. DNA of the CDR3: TGTGCCAGCAGCTTCTCTGGGACAGGTAACTCTGGGGCCAACGTCCTGACTTTC.

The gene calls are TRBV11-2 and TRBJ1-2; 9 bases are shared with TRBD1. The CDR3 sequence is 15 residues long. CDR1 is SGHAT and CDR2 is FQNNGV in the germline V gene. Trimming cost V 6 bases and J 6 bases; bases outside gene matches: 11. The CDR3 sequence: CASRSNRGRGDGYTF. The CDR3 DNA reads TGTGCCAGCAGATCCAACAGGGGGCGAGGTGATGGCTACACCTTC.

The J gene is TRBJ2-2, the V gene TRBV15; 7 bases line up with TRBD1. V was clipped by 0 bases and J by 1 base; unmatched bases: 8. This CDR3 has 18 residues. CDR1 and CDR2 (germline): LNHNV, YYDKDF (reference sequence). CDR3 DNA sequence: TGTGCCACCAGCAGAGATTCCAGGGGGATAAGGAACACCGGGGAGCTGTTTTTT. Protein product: CATSRDSRGIRNTGELFF.

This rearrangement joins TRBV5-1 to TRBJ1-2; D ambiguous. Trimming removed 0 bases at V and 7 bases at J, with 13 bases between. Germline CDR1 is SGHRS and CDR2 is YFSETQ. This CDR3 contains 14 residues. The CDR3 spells CASSLDRGSGGYTF. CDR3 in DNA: TGCGCCAGCAGCTTGGATAGAGGGTCGGGTGGCTACACCTTC.

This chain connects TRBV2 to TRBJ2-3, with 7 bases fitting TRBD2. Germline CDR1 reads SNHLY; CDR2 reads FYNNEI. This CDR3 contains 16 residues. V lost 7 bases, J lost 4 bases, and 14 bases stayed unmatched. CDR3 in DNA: TGTGCCAGCACCCGAACAGTTCTAGCGGTTCCAGATACGCAGTATTTT. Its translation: CASTRTVLAVPDTQYF.

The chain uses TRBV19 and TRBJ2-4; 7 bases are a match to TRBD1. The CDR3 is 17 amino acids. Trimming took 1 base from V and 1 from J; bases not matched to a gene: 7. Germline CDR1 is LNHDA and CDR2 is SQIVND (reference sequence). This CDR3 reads CASSIGRGREAKNIQYF. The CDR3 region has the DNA TGTGCCAGTAGTATAGGTAGGGGGCGCGAGGCCAAAAACATTCAGTACTTC.

The CDR3 sequence is CASSGGPRDSGTF. The DNA for the CDR3 is TGTGCCAGCAGCGGCGGCCCCCGGGACAGTGGGACCTTC. The rearrangement links TRBV9 to TRBJ1-2, with 7 bases that match TRBD1. V trimming: 3 bases; J trimming: 14 bases; junction bases outside the gene matches: 13. The CDR3 extends over 13 amino acids. Germline V gene sequence: CDR1 SGDLS, CDR2 YYNGEE.

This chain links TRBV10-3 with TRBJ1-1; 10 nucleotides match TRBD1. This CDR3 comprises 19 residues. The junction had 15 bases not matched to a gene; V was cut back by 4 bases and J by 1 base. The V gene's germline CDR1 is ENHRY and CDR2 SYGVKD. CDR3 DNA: TGTGCCATCAGTGCTACCCACTGGCGGGACAGGGGACCGAACACTGAAGCTTTCTTT. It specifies CAISATHWRDRGPNTEAFF.

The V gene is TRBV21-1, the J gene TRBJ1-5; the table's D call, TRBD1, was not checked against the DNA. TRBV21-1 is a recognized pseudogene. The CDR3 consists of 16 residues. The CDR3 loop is CASSPQGQPLNQPQHF. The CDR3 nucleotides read TGTGCCAGCAGCCCGCAGGGGCAGCCTCTGAATCAGCCCCAGCATTTT.

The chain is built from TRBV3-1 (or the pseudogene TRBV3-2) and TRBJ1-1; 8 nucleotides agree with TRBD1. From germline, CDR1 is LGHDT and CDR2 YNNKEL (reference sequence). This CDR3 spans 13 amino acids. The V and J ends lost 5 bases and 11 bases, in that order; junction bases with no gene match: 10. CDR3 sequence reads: CASSVRDRSGAFF. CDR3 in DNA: TGTGCCAGCAGCGTCCGGGACAGGAGTGGGGCTTTCTTT.

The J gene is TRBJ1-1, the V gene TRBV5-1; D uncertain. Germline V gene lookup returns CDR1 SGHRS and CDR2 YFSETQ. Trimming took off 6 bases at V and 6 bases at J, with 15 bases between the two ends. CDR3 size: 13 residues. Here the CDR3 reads CASKLREGSEAFF. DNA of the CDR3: TGCGCCAGCAAACTTAGGGAAGGGTCTGAAGCTTTCTTT.

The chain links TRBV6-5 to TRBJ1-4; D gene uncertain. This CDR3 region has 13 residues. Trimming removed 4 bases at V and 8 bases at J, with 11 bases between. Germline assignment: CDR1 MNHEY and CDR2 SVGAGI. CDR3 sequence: CASSSDPREKLFF. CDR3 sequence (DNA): TGTGCCAGCAGTTCCGATCCACGGGAAAAACTGTTTTTT.

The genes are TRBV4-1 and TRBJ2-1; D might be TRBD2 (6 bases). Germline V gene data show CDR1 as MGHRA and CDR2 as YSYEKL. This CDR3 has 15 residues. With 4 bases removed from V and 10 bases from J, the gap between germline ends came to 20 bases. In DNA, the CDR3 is TGCGCCAGCAGCCCAAGTGGGGCGGGGTACGGGGAGCAGTTCTTC. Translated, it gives CASSPSGAGYGEQFF.

The CDR3 region has the DNA TGTGCCAGTACCTCCCCCGACAGGATTAGCAATCAGCCCCAGCATTTT. Its translation is CASTSPDRISNQPQHF. This chain uses TRBV19 with TRBJ1-5; tentative D call: TRBD1 (6 bases). The CDR3 length is 16 residues. Per the germline V gene, CDR1 is LNHDA and CDR2 is SQIVND (reference sequence). The V end lost 7 bases, the J end lost 0 bases, and 16 bases lay between the germline ends.

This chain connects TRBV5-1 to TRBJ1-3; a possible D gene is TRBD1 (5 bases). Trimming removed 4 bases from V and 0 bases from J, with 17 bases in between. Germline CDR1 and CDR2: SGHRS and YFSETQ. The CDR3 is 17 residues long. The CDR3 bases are TGCGCCAGCAGCCGGCGGGGACTGATGAGCTCTGGAAACACCATATATTTT. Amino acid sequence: CASSRRGLMSSGNTIYF.

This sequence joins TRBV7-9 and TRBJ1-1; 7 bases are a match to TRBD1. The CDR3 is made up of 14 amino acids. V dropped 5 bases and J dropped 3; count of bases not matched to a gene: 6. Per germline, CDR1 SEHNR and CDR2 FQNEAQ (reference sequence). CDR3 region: CASSRLGTDTEAFF. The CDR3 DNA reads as TGTGCCAGCAGCCGCCTAGGGACAGACACTGAAGCTTTCTTT.

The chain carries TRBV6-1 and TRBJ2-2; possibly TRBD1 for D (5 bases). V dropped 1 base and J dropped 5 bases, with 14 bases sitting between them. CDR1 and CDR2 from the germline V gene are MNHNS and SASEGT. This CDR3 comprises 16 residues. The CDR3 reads CASSEGARVITGELFF. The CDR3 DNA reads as TGTGCCAGCAGTGAAGGGGCCAGGGTTATAACCGGGGAGCTGTTTTTT.

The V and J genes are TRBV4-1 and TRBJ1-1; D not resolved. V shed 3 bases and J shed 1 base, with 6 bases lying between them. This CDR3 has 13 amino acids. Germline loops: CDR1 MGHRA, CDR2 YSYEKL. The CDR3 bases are TGCGCCAGCAGCCAGGGCCCGAACACTGAAGCTTTCTTT. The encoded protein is CASSQGPNTEAFF.

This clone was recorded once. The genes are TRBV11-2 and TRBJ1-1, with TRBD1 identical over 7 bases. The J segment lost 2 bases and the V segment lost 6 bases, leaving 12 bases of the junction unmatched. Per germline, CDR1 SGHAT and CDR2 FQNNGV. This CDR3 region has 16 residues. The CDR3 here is CASRLTGVARNTEAFF. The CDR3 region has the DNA TGTGCCAGCAGACTAACAGGGGTCGCCCGAAACACTGAAGCTTTCTTT.

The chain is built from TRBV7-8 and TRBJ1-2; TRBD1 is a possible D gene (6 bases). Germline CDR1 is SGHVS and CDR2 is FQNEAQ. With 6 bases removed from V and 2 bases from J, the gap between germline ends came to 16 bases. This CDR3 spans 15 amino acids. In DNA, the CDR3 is TGTGCCAGCAGTCGCGTAGGGGGACCGAACTATGGCTACACCTTC. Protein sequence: CASSRVGGPNYGYTF.